The 18 T cell receptor beta chains presented below share a single source sample, sequenced in a study of T cell clonality in common variable immunodeficiency. Sequencing used immunoSEQ multiplex PCR; TCRdb keeps in-frame clones, though not all of them. The sample shows tens of thousands of clones, none of them appearing just once. Material: peripheral blood mononuclear cells. The receptors stem from a person aged 18 to 75 in good health.

A few counts support this clone. Read data end 3 residues before the CDR3 end; the end is taken from the germline J gene. The chain is built from TRBV7-9 and TRBJ2-7; 7 bases are a match to TRBD1. Germline V gene sequence: CDR1 SEHNR, CDR2 FQNEAQ (reference sequence). The CDR3 is 14 residues long. The J segment lost 1 base and the V segment lost 5 bases, leaving 5 bases of the junction unmatched. This CDR3 reads CASSVTGQSYEQYF. The DNA read from the CDR3 is TGTGCCAGCAGCGTGACGGGACAGTCCTACGAG.

Turning to this clone: The missing CDR3 end, 3 residues past where the read stops, is filled in from the germline J gene. The chain is built from TRBV2 and TRBJ1-2; D unresolved. The V gene's germline CDR1 is SNHLY and CDR2 FYNNEI. Trimming shortened V by 6 bases and J by 4 bases, and 12 bases separated the two germline ends. CDR3 length: 13 amino acids. The CDR3 loop reads CASRATDSYGYTF. The DNA read from the CDR3 is TGTGCCAGCAGGGCGACGGACTCCTATGGC.

This clone came up many times. The sequenced fragment ends 3 residues before the CDR3 boundary, so the rest is inferred from the germline J gene. The chain is built from TRBV20-1 and TRBJ2-7, with 13 bases that match TRBD2. Germline-derived CDR1 and CDR2 are DFQATT and SNEGSKA (reference sequence). V trimming: 3 bases; J trimming: 2 bases; junction bases outside the gene matches: 4. This CDR3 comprises 15 residues. This CDR3 reads CSASVLAGGAYEQYF. The CDR3 DNA, read in part, is TGCAGTGCTAGTGTACTAGCGGGGGGGGCCTACGAG.

In this sample, this clone turned up many times. The CDR3 end falls 3 residues outside the read, so it is completed with the germline J gene. The J gene is TRBJ2-7, the V gene TRBV7-8; D might be TRBD1 or TRBD2, each matching 5 bases. The germline gives CDR1 SGHVS, CDR2 FQNEAQ. The CDR3 has 14 amino acids. Trimming removed 5 bases from V and 2 bases from J, with 13 bases in between. The sequenced CDR3 bases are TGTGCCAGCAGCGCAGTTGAGGGGCCCTACGAG. Translated: CASSAVEGPYE. The whole CDR3 protein reads CASSAVEGPYEQYF. The entire variable domain, with the rest obtained from reference TRBV7-8 and TRBJ2-7, is as follows: GAGVSQSPRYKVAKRGQDVALRCDPISGHVSLFWYQQALGQGPEFLTYFQNEAQLDKSGLPSDRFFAERPEGSVSTLKIQRTQQEDSAVYLCASSAVEGPYEQYFGPGTRLTVT.

Ten or more counts support this clone. The read halts 3 residues ahead of the CDR3 end, with the missing end drawn from the germline J gene. V gene TRBV10-3 combines with J gene TRBJ2-7; 8 bases align to TRBD1. The CDR3 is 15 residues long. V dropped 0 bases and J dropped 3; count of bases not matched to a gene: 4. The germline CDR1 and CDR2 sequences are ENHRY and SYGVKD. The CDR3 here is CAISESRTGHYEQYF. The CDR3 bases that were read are TGTGCCATCAGTGAGTCCCGGACAGGGCACTACGAG.

On this clone itself: Sequencing ends 3 residues short of the CDR3 end; the germline J gene provides the rest. The chain carries TRBV29-1 and TRBJ1-2, with 7 bases fitting TRBD1. The CDR3 is 12 amino acids. The V segment lost 7 bases and the J segment 1 base; nucleotides outside the gene matches: 3. Germline-derived CDR1 and CDR2 are SQVTM and ANQGSEA. CDR3 sequence reads: CSAPGGNYGYTF. The CDR3 DNA, read in part, is TGCAGCGCTCCAGGGGGTAACTATGGC. The whole variable domain, remainder taken from reference TRBV29-1 and TRBJ1-2, is SAVISQKPSRDICQRGTSLTIQCQVDSQVTMMFWYRQQPGQSLTLIATANQGSEATYESGFVIDKFPISRPNLTFSTLTVSNMSPEDSSIYLCSAPGGNYGYTFGSGTRLTVV.

This clone was seen ten or more times. The CDR3 goes on 3 residues after the read ends, and that part is filled in from the germline J gene. The V and J genes are TRBV15 and TRBJ1-5, with a weak D call TRBD1 (5 bases). CDR1 and CDR2 from the germline V gene are LNHNV and YYDKDF (reference sequence). The CDR3 loop spans 15 amino acids. V shed 5 bases and J shed 4 bases, with 15 bases lying between them. Here the CDR3 reads CATSVKTDGNQPQHF. The sequenced CDR3 bases are TGTGCCACCAGCGTTAAGACAGATGGGAATCAGCCC.

This clone was counted at least ten times. The read comes to an end 3 residues before the CDR3 does, leaving the germline J gene to fill in the end. Other DNA variants within this sample encode the same CDR3. V and J are TRBV6-4 and TRBJ2-1; possible D gene TRBD1, 5 bases. Germline-derived CDR1 and CDR2 are MRHNA and SNTAGT. V lost 0 bases, J lost 6 bases, and 12 bases lay in between. This CDR3 comprises 15 residues. CDR3 DNA (partial): TGTGCCAGCAGTGACTCAGAGCAGGGAAGCAATGAG. It specifies CASSDSEQGSNE. The complete CDR3 reads CASSDSEQGSNEQFF.

This clone has at least ten counts. The sequenced fragment ends 3 residues before the CDR3 boundary, so the rest is inferred from the germline J gene. The chain combines TRBV19 with TRBJ2-3, with 8 bases aligning to TRBD2. The trim removed 1 base at V and 0 bases at J, leaving 6 bases unmatched. Per the germline V gene, CDR1 is LNHDA and CDR2 is SQIVND (reference sequence). The CDR3 has 17 residues. The CDR3 spells CASSIASLAGSTDTQYF. CDR3 bases read: TGTGCCAGTAGTATAGCCTCGCTAGCGGGTAGCACAGATACG.

This clone was seen many times. The CDR3 is cut off 3 residues early in the read; its end comes from the germline J gene. The chain recombines TRBV19 with TRBJ2-6, with TRBD1 matching 8 bases. Germline CDR1 and CDR2: LNHDA and SQIVND (reference sequence). The V gene end was trimmed by 5 bases and the J gene end by 3 bases; junction bases not matched to a gene: 3. This CDR3 is 15 amino acids long. CDR3 sequence reads: CASSPDRVGANVLTF. CDR3 bases read: TGTGCCAGTAGTCCGGACAGGGTTGGGGCCAACGTC.

This clone was counted ten times or more. The read stops 3 residues short of the end of the CDR3; the missing end is completed from the germline J gene. The chain is built from TRBV9 and TRBJ2-1; 8 bases are a match to TRBD2. The CDR3 covers 16 residues. The germline V gene has CDR1 SGDLS and CDR2 YYNGEE. Germline trimming cut 2 bases from V and 4 bases from J; bases unmatched to any gene: 8. The covered CDR3 bases are TGTGCCAGCAGCGTCGAAATAGCGGGGAGTTACAATGAG. Encoded protein: CASSVEIAGSYNE. The whole CDR3 protein reads CASSVEIAGSYNEQFF. The variable domain in full, completed from reference TRBV9 and TRBJ2-1, reads DSGVTQTPKHLITATGQRVTLRCSPRSGDLSVYWYQQSLDQGLQFLIQYYNGEERAKGNILERFSAQQFPDLHSELNLSSLELGDSALYFCASSVEIAGSYNEQFFGPGTRLTVL.

This clone was picked up many times. The missing CDR3 end, 3 residues past where the read stops, is filled in from the germline J gene. V and J are TRBV11-2 and TRBJ2-5, with TRBD1 matching 8 bases. The CDR3 length is 13 residues. Germline trimming cut 5 bases from V and 4 bases from J; bases unmatched to any gene: 3. Per germline, CDR1 SGHAT and CDR2 FQNNGV. CDR3 sequence: CASSKTGAETQYF. Incomplete CDR3 DNA: TGTGCCAGCAGCAAGACAGGGGCAGAGACC.

This clone has at least ten counts. The read is 3 residues too short to cover the CDR3 end, so that end is filled in from the germline J gene. The chain combines TRBV5-1 with TRBJ2-1; 10 bases match TRBD1. Germline CDR1 SGHRS, CDR2 YFSETQ. The ends lost 7 bases at V and 7 bases at J; junction bases unmatched: 8. CDR3 length: 14 amino acids. CDR3 DNA (partial): TGCGCCAGCTCCCTGGGACAGGGGTTTAATGAG. Translating gives CASSLGQGFNE. The whole CDR3 reads CASSLGQGFNEQFF.

The table lists this clone with many counts. From the germline J gene comes the end of the CDR3, since the read stops 3 residues before it. The V gene is TRBV4-1, the J gene TRBJ1-2; D not certain. Germline CDR1 MGHRA, CDR2 YSYEKL. This CDR3 comprises 12 residues. The ends were cut back, 2 bases at V and 3 bases at J, with 4 bases in the middle. CDR3 loop: CASSQTDYGYTF. The sequenced part of the CDR3 DNA is TGCGCCAGCAGCCAAACAGACTATGGC.

This clone has ten or more counts. The read comes to an end 3 residues before the CDR3 does, leaving the germline J gene to fill in the end. The rearrangement links TRBV19 to TRBJ1-5, with D perhaps TRBD1 (5 bases). The CDR3 has 14 residues. V was clipped by 2 bases and J by 6 bases, with 11 bases between them. Per the germline V gene, CDR1 is LNHDA and CDR2 is SQIVND (reference sequence). CDR3 sequence reads: CASSIPAGSQPQHF. The DNA read from the CDR3 is TGTGCCAGTAGTATACCGGCAGGGAGTCAGCCC.

This clone occurred many times. Read coverage stops 3 residues before the CDR3 terminus; the germline J gene supplies the remainder. The gene calls are TRBV7-9 and TRBJ1-2, with 7 bases that match TRBD1. Germline-derived CDR1 and CDR2 are SEHNR and FQNEAQ (reference sequence). This CDR3 region has 14 residues. The junction had 8 bases not matched to a gene; V was cut back by 6 bases and J by 4 bases. The part of the CDR3 DNA that was read is TGTGCCAGCAGGGCAGACAGGGAGGGCTATGGC. This codes for CASRADREGYG. The whole CDR3 reads CASRADREGYGYTF.

This clone was counted at least ten times. The sequence runs out 3 residues before the end of the CDR3; the remainder is reconstructed from the germline J gene. This chain connects TRBV13 to TRBJ1-6; D remains unclear. Germline loops: CDR1 PRHDT, CDR2 FYEKMQ (reference sequence). The CDR3 spans 16 residues. V lost 5 bases to trimming and J lost 3 bases, with 14 bases between them. The sequenced CDR3 bases are TGTGCCAGCAGCCCCCTTGGGCAGGTCTATAATTCACCC. Translated: CASSPLGQVYNSP. The entire CDR3 reads CASSPLGQVYNSPLHF.

This clone was counted at least ten times. The DNA ends 3 residues before the CDR3 does, and the rest of the CDR3 is filled in from the germline J gene. This rearrangement joins TRBV7-9 to TRBJ1-6; D gene unclear. Trimming left V 1 base short and J 5 bases short, with 3 bases between. Per the germline V gene, CDR1 is SEHNR and CDR2 is FQNEAQ (reference sequence). The CDR3 consists of 13 residues. The covered CDR3 bases are TGTGCCAGCAGCTTAGATAATAATTCACCC. Translation gives CASSLDNNSP. In full, the CDR3 reads CASSLDNNSPLHF.